This T cell receptor beta chain was captured in a study of naive and memory T cell subsets. Study results and caveats: Possibly reflecting memory cells re-expressing CD45RA, a few larger clonotypes occurred in naive repertoires, especially CD8.

This clonotype was seen many times. The antigen is not known. The trim removed 4 bases at V and 7 bases at J, leaving 11 bases unmatched. CDR1 SGDLS and CDR2 YYNGEE come from the germline V gene. The CDR3 loop spans 16 amino acids. Two oligonucleotides, mixed equimolar, formed the beta constant-region primer covering TRBC1 and TRBC2. Four rounds of PCR amplified the ligated cDNA using nested alpha and beta constant-region primers plus SP2. One entry per CDR3 protein, called by TCRdb with MiXCR from the UMI-ligation and nested PCR reads. The sample lists around 140,000 distinct CDR3 sequences; approximately 24% were seen once.

This receptor was obtained from a human donor in good health. Sequencing was done on a sample of naive CD4+ T cells from blood. The rearrangement joins TRBV9 to TRBJ2-1; 10 bases map to TRBD2. This CDR3 is CASSPRLAGARNEQFF. DNA for the CDR3: TGTGCCAGCAGCCCCCGCCTAGCGGGAGCCCGGAATGAGCAGTTCTTC.